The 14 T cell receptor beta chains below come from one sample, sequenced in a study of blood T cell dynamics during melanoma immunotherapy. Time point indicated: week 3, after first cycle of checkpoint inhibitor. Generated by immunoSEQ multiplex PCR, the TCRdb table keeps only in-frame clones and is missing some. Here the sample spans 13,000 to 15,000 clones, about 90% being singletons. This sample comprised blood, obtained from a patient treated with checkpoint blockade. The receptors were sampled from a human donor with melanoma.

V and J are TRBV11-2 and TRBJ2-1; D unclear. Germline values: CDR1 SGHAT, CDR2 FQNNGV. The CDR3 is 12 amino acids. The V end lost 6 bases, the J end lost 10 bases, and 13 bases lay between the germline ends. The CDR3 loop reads CASSSAGYEQFF. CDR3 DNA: TGTGCCAGCAGTTCCGCTGGGTACGAGCAGTTCTTC.

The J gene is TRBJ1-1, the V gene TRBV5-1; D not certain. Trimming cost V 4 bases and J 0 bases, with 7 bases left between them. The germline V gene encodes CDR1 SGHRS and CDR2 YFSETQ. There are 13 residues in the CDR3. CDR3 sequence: CASSPVVNTEAFF. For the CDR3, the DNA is TGCGCCAGCAGCCCAGTAGTGAACACTGAAGCTTTCTTT. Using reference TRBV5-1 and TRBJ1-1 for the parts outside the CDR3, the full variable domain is KAGVTQTPRYLIKTRGQQVTLSCSPISGHRSVSWYQQTPGQGLQFLFEYFSETQRNKGNFPGRFSGRQFSNSRSEMNVSTLELGDSALYLCASSPVVNTEAFFGQGTRLTVV.

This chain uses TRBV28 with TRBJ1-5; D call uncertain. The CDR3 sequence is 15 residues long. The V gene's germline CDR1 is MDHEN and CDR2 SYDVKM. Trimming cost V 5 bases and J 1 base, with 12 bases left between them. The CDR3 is CASSPLGRSNQPQHF. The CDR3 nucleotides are TGTGCCAGCAGTCCACTTGGACGGAGCAATCAGCCCCAGCATTTT.

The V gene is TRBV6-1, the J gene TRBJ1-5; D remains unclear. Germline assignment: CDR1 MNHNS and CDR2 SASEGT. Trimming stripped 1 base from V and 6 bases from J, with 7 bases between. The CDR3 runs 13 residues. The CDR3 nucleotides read TGTGCCAGCAGTGAAGTCCGGGGTCAGCCCCAGCATTTT. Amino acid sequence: CASSEVRGQPQHF.

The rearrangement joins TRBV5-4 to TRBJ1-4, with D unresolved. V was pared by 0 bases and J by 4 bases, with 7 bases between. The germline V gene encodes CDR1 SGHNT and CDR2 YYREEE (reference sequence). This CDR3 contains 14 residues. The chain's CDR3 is CASSLGQRNEKLFF. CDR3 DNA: TGTGCCAGCAGCTTGGGCCAACGTAATGAAAAACTGTTTTTT. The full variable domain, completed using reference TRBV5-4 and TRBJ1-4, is ETGVTQSPTHLIKTRGQQVTLRCSSQSGHNTVSWYQQALGQGPQFIFQYYREEENGRGNFPPRFSGLQFPNYSSELNVNALELDDSALYLCASSLGQRNEKLFFGSGTQLSVL.

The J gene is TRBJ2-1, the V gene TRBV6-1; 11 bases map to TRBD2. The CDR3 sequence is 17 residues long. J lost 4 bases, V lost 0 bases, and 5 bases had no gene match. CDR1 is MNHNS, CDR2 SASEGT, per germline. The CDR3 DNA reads TGTGCCAGCAGTGAAGCGCTTTTAGCGGGAGGGTACAATGAGCAGTTCTTC. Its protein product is CASSEALLAGGYNEQFF.

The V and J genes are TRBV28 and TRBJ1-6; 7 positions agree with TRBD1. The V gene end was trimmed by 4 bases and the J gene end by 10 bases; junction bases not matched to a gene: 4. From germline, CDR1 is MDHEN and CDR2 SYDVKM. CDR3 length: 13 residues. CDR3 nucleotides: TGTGCCAGCAGTTCCGGGACAGTCTCACCCCTCCACTTT. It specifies CASSSGTVSPLHF.

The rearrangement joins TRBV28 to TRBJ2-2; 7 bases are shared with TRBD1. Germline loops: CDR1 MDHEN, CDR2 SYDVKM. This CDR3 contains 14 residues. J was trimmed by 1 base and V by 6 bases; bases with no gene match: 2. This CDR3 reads CASRRDRNTGELFF. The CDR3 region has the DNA TGTGCCAGCAGGAGGGACAGGAACACCGGGGAGCTGTTTTTT.

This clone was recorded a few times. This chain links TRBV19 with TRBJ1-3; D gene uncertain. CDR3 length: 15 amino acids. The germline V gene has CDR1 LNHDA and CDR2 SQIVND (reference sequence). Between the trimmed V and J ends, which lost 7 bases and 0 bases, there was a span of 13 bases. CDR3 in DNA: TGTGCCAGTACTCCCGGGCCCCGCTCTGGAAACACCATATATTTT. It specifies CASTPGPRSGNTIYF.

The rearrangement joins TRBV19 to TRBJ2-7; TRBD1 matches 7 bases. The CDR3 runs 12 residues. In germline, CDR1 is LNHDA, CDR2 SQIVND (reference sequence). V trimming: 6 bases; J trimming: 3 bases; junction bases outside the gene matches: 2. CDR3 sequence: CASRRQGYEQYF. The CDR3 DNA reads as TGTGCCAGTAGGAGACAGGGCTACGAGCAGTACTTC.

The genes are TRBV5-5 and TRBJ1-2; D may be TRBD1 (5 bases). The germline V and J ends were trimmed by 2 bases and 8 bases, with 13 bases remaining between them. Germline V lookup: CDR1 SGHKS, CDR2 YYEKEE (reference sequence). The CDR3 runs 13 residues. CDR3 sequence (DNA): TGTGCCAGCAGCTTAACAGGTTCATTCGGCTACACCTTC. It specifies CASSLTGSFGYTF. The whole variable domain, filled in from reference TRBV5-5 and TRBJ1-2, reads DAGVTQSPTHLIKTRGQQVTLRCSPISGHKSVSWYQQVLGQGPQFIFQYYEKEERGRGNFPDRFSARQFPNYSSELNVNALLLGDSALYLCASSLTGSFGYTFGSGTRLTVV.

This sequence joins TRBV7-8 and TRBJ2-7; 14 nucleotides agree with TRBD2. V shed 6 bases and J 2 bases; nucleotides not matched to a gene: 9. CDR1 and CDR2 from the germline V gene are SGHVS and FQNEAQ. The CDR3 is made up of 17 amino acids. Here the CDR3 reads CASSATSGRAWAYEQYF. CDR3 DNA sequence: TGTGCCAGCAGTGCGACTAGCGGGAGGGCCTGGGCCTACGAGCAGTACTTC.

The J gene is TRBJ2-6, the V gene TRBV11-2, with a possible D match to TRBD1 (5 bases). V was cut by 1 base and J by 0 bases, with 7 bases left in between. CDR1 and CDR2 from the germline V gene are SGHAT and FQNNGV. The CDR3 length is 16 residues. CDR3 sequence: CASSLGQISGANVLTF. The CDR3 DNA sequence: TGTGCCAGCAGCTTAGGACAGATCTCTGGGGCCAACGTCCTGACTTTC.

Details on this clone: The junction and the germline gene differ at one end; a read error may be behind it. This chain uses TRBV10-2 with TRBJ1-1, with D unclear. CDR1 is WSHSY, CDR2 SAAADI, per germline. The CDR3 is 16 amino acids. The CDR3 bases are TGCGCCAGCAGGGCAGCATTAGAACCTTTGAAAACTGAAGCTTTCTTT. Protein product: CASRAALEPLKTEAFF.